One sample yielded the 22 T cell receptor beta chains listed below, sequenced in a study of blood T cells in healthy people across ages (dated by TCRdb to the mid-2010s). Library method: 5' RACE. The run used an Illumina HiSeq 2500. A second PCR of roughly 6 to 11 cycles was performed with a sample-barcoded 5' primer and a J-beta primer mix. The raw public reads went through TCRdb reprocessing: fastp at Q25, MiXCR clone calling, in-frame beta chains kept. Every distinct CDR3 protein forms one entry, paired with its most common genes and DNA. The table for this sample lists some 780,000 distinct CDR3 sequences; approximately 60% of them were counted only once. Jointly, the top ten make up roughly 24% of the sample. The sample consisted of blood. The origin of the receptors is a man aged 40-49 years in good health.

The chain couples TRBV6-5 to TRBJ1-6; D unclear. Germline CDR1 MNHEY, CDR2 SVGAGI. The CDR3 is 13 amino acids. The V gene lost 7 bases and the J gene lost 11 bases, with 15 bases spanning the gap. The CDR3 region is CASIMTRPPPLHF. The DNA for the CDR3 is TGTGCCAGCATCATGACCCGTCCGCCACCCCTCCACTTT.

This clonotype was observed a few times. The chain uses TRBV15 and TRBJ2-4; unclear D gene. Germline CDR1 LNHNV, CDR2 YYDKDF (reference sequence). V was trimmed by 0 bases and J by 0 bases, leaving 3 bases between them. The CDR3 loop spans 14 amino acids. The CDR3 region has the DNA TGTGCCACCAGCAGAGAATCAGCCAAAAACATTCAGTACTTC. Amino acid sequence: CATSRESAKNIQYF.

This clonotype turned up a few times. J is TRBJ1-4 and V is TRBV12-3 or TRBV12-4; 9 bases align to TRBD1. With V trimmed by 6 bases and J by 3 bases, 8 bases remained unmatched. The CDR3 is made up of 16 amino acids. The chain's CDR3 is CASSPGQGGSNEKLFF. The CDR3 nucleotides are TGTGCCAGCAGCCCGGGACAGGGTGGGTCTAATGAAAAACTGTTTTTT.

The chain carries TRBV3-1 and TRBJ2-3; the D gene is possibly TRBD2 (6 bases). The CDR3 contains 18 residues. Between the trimmed V and J ends, which lost 0 bases and 1 base, there was a span of 17 bases. The germline V gene encodes CDR1 LGHDT and CDR2 YNNKEL (reference sequence). CDR3 loop: CASSQEGRPQAGTDTQYF. DNA of the CDR3: TGTGCCAGCAGCCAAGAGGGGAGGCCCCAGGCTGGCACAGATACGCAGTATTTT.

The chain carries TRBV7-9 and TRBJ2-7, with 7 bases identical to TRBD1. The germline V gene has CDR1 SEHNR and CDR2 FQNEAQ (reference sequence). The CDR3 is 17 residues long. V lost 5 bases to trimming and J lost 2 bases; unmatched junction nucleotides: 15. CDR3 amino acids: CASSPKADSGTAYEQYF. In DNA, the CDR3 is TGTGCCAGCAGCCCCAAAGCCGACTCGGGGACAGCCTACGAGCAGTACTTC.

The sample holds a few counts of this clonotype. The chain has TRBV20-1 and TRBJ2-3; D is undetermined. CDR1 is DFQATT, CDR2 SNEGSKA, per germline (reference sequence). Trimming pared 8 bases from V and 1 base from J, leaving 7 bases between. The CDR3 covers 11 residues. The CDR3 DNA sequence: TGCAGTAAAGGTGGCACAGATACGCAGTATTTT. Its protein is CSKGGTDTQYF.

The genes are TRBV20-1 and TRBJ1-2, with D unclear. V dropped 4 bases and J dropped 7 bases, with 16 bases sitting between them. This CDR3 contains 13 residues. Germline CDR1 reads DFQATT; CDR2 reads SNEGSKA (reference sequence). CDR3 in amino acids: CSAKHDRLGGYTF. CDR3 coding DNA: TGCAGTGCTAAACACGACCGCCTAGGTGGCTACACCTTC.

The chain employs TRBV6-2 or TRBV6-3 and TRBJ2-5; possibly TRBD2 for D (6 bases). Trimming took off 2 bases at V and 4 bases at J, with 8 bases between the two ends. This CDR3 spans 13 amino acids. Germline V gene sequence: CDR1 MNHEY, CDR2 SVGEGT. CDR3 in amino acids: CASSYVGGETQYF. DNA of the CDR3: TGTGCCAGCAGTTACGTCGGGGGAGAGACCCAGTACTTC.

Worth noting for this clonotype: Its ends do not fully match the called genes, so a read error is possible. The chain joins TRBV4-2 to TRBJ2-5; TRBD2 aligns across 7 bases. The CDR3 runs 17 residues. Germline loops: CDR1 LGHNA, CDR2 YNFKEQ. Here the CDR3 reads CAGSQDSQWEGRETQYF. CDR3 in DNA: TGTGCCGGCAGCCAAGATTCGCAGTGGGAGGGCCGAGAGACCCAGTACTTC.

This clonotype was recorded at least ten times. The CDR3 sequence: CASSQDISGANVLTF. In DNA, the CDR3 is TGCGCCAGCAGCCAAGACATCTCTGGGGCCAACGTCCTGACTTTC. V and J are TRBV4-3 and TRBJ2-6; D is undetermined. CDR1 is LGHNA, CDR2 YSLEER, per germline. Trimming left V 0 bases short and J 0 bases short, with 3 bases between. The CDR3 covers 15 residues.

The chain recombines TRBV25-1 with TRBJ2-5; no clear D gene. V dropped 4 bases and J dropped 2 bases, with 5 bases sitting between them. Looked up from germline, CDR1 is MGHDK and CDR2 is SYGVNS. The CDR3 is 12 residues long. The DNA for the CDR3 is TGTGCCAGCAGTGCCCCGCAAGAGACCCAGTACTTC. It specifies CASSAPQETQYF.

The chain joins TRBV7-2 to TRBJ2-4; 10 nucleotides agree with TRBD2. V shed 3 bases and J 2 bases; nucleotides not matched to a gene: 10. Germline-derived CDR1 and CDR2 are SGHTA and FQGNSA. The CDR3 is made up of 18 amino acids. CDR3 region: CASSLGAGGLGTKNIQYF. DNA for the CDR3: TGTGCCAGCAGCTTGGGAGCGGGGGGGCTTGGGACCAAAAACATTCAGTACTTC.

The chain is built from TRBV3-1 and TRBJ2-5; perhaps D is TRBD1 or TRBD2 (6 bases each). Trimming stripped 2 bases from V and 4 bases from J, with 14 bases between. This CDR3 has 15 amino acids. Germline V gives CDR1 LGHDT, CDR2 YNNKEL (reference sequence). The CDR3 reads CASSQWGAGLETQYF. The CDR3 DNA reads TGTGCCAGCAGCCAATGGGGGGCAGGGTTAGAGACCCAGTACTTC.

This sequence joins TRBV4-3 and TRBJ2-7; 7 nucleotides align to TRBD1. The CDR3 runs to 15 residues. Germline V gene sequence: CDR1 LGHNA, CDR2 YSLEER. Unmatched junction bases numbered 4, after V lost 1 base and J lost 1 base. The CDR3 spells CASSQGDSPSYEQYF. CDR3 DNA: TGCGCCAGCAGCCAAGGGGACAGTCCTTCCTACGAGCAGTACTTC.

This clonotype came up a few times. CDR3 loop: CASSQGGIREKLFF. Here the CDR3 DNA reads TGCGCCAGCAGCCAAGGTGGGATCCGGGAAAAACTGTTTTTT. V usage is TRBV4-3 and J usage is TRBJ1-4, with D uncertain. Germline V gene sequence: CDR1 LGHNA, CDR2 YSLEER. This CDR3 is built from 14 residues. V lost 1 base, J lost 8 bases, and 11 bases lay in between.

This clonotype was seen a handful of times. The genes are TRBV4-3 and TRBJ2-1; D is unresolved. The CDR3 has 16 residues. CDR1 is LGHNA and CDR2 is YSLEER in the germline V gene. V was clipped by 0 bases and J by 3 bases, with 12 bases between them. The CDR3 DNA is TGCGCCAGCAGCCAAGATATGGCTCTCCTCTACAATGAGCAGTTCTTC. Translated, it gives CASSQDMALLYNEQFF.

The V gene is TRBV11-2, the J gene TRBJ1-2, with TRBD1 identical over 12 bases. V gave up 1 base and J gave up 3 bases; unmatched junction bases: 3. The CDR3 loop spans 16 amino acids. CDR1 and CDR2 from the germline V gene are SGHAT and FQNNGV. CDR3 sequence (DNA): TGTGCCAGCAGCTTAGGGGGACAGGGGGCCGACTATGGCTACACCTTC. This codes for CASSLGGQGADYGYTF.

The chain employs TRBV29-1 and TRBJ2-2, with no clear D. The germline V and J ends were trimmed by 5 bases and 1 base, with 14 bases remaining between them. This CDR3 is 15 amino acids long. Germline CDR1 reads SQVTM; CDR2 reads ANQGSEA. CDR3 in DNA: TGCAGCGTTCTCATCCCCAGACTGAACACCGGGGAGCTGTTTTTT. This sequence encodes CSVLIPRLNTGELFF.

This clonotype occurred many times. The chain carries TRBV29-1 and TRBJ2-7; no clear D gene. The CDR3 is made up of 12 amino acids. Germline V gene data show CDR1 as SQVTM and CDR2 as ANQGSEA. The germline V and J ends were trimmed by 3 bases and 3 bases, with 9 bases remaining between them. CDR3 amino acids: CSVDGGSYEQYF. The CDR3 DNA follows: TGCAGCGTTGATGGTGGCAGCTACGAGCAGTACTTC.

V and J are TRBV6-2 or TRBV6-3 and TRBJ2-7; tentatively, D is TRBD2 (5 bases). Germline CDR1 and CDR2: MNHEY and SVGEGT. CDR3 length: 14 residues. Between the trimmed V and J ends, which lost 5 bases and 6 bases, there was a span of 17 bases. CDR3 amino acids: CASSPRRAAPEQYF. CDR3 sequence (DNA): TGTGCCAGCAGTCCTCGACGAGCGGCCCCCGAGCAGTACTTC.

This chain uses TRBV7-9 with TRBJ2-4; perhaps TRBD1 as D (5 bases). The CDR3 covers 15 residues. Trimming removed 2 bases from V and 6 bases from J, with 14 bases in between. Germline assignment: CDR1 SEHNR and CDR2 FQNEAQ (reference sequence). CDR3 sequence reads: CASSLRAGLTNIQYF. CDR3 nucleotide sequence: TGTGCCAGCAGCTTACGGGCAGGGCTAACAAACATTCAGTACTTC.

This clonotype was recorded a few times. V usage is TRBV6-1 and J usage is TRBJ1-4; TRBD1 agrees at 9 bases. V lost 1 base and J lost 7; bases outside the gene matches: 7. This CDR3 is 16 amino acids long. Germline CDR1 is MNHNS and CDR2 is SASEGT. CDR3 residues: CASSEVSGQGGEKLFF. In DNA form, the CDR3 reads TGTGCCAGCAGTGAAGTTTCGGGACAGGGAGGTGAAAAACTGTTTTTT.